This T cell receptor (beta chain) derives from a study of tumor and adjacent non-tumor tissue in lung cancer. Trimming removed 0 bases from V and 3 bases from J, with 15 bases in between. Germline CDR1 and CDR2: DFQATT and SNEGSKA (reference sequence). The CDR3 sequence is 15 residues long. TCRbeta libraries were built with three rounds of nested PCR, modified from ARM-PCR. TCRdb processed the multiplex PCR reads anew with MiXCR; each CDR3 protein has one entry. This table has more than 85,000 distinct CDR3 sequences, more than 60% appearing once. The template was RNA from unsorted bulk tissue. Sequencing used lung tumor tissue. The chain recombines TRBV20-1 with TRBJ2-7; tentatively, D is TRBD1 (5 bases). This receptor was taken from a woman aged 55-70 years with non-small cell lung cancer. CDR3 region: CSARDWEEGDYEQYF. In DNA, the CDR3 is TGCAGTGCTAGAGATTGGGAAGAAGGGGACTACGAGCAGTACTTC.